What follows are 23 T cell receptor beta chains derived from one specimen sequenced in a study of blood T cell repertoires in COVID-19. Data came from immunoSEQ multiplex PCR; TCRdb stores just in-frame clones and leaves some out. The data show more than 100,000 clones, about 87% seen once. Sequenced sample: peripheral blood. The receptors here all came from a woman aged 70 to 79 with acute or convalescent COVID-19.

The V gene is TRBV3-1 (or the pseudogene TRBV3-2), the J gene TRBJ2-7; D is undetermined. V lost 4 bases and J 3 bases, leaving 16 bases between the germline ends. CDR1 and CDR2 from the germline V gene are LGHDT and YNNKEL (reference sequence). The CDR3 loop spans 15 amino acids. Here the CDR3 DNA reads TGTGCCAGCAGCCCCGGGTCAGTGCCTGACTACGAGCAGTACTTC. As protein: CASSPGSVPDYEQYF.

The rearrangement links TRBV19 to TRBJ1-2, with TRBD1 matching 7 bases. Germline V gene lookup returns CDR1 LNHDA and CDR2 SQIVND (reference sequence). The CDR3 consists of 14 residues. After removal of 9 bases from V and 4 bases from J, the junction contained 11 bases not matched to a gene. CDR3 protein: CASSPGTEFYGYTF. CDR3 bases: TGTGCCAGCTCTCCCGGGACAGAGTTCTATGGCTACACCTTC.

The chain has TRBV6-2 or TRBV6-3 and TRBJ1-3; 11 bases align to TRBD1. The germline V gene encodes CDR1 MNHEY and CDR2 SVGEGT. The CDR3 contains 15 residues. V lost 0 bases and J lost 7; bases outside the gene matches: 2. The CDR3: CASSYSGQGANTIYF. The CDR3 region has the DNA TGTGCCAGCAGTTACTCCGGACAGGGGGCCAACACCATATATTTT.

This chain joins TRBV2 and TRBJ2-1, with D unresolved. V was clipped by 4 bases and J by 5 bases, with 9 bases between them. From germline, CDR1 is SNHLY and CDR2 FYNNEI. The CDR3 has 13 residues. The CDR3 nucleotides read TGTGCCAGCAGTGTGGCTGTTAACAATGAGCAGTTCTTC. Its protein product is CASSVAVNNEQFF.

The chain links TRBV5-6 to TRBJ1-1; 9 bases fit TRBD1. Germline loops: CDR1 SGHDT, CDR2 YYEEEE. J lost 6 bases, V lost 3 bases, and 6 bases had no gene match. CDR3 length: 14 amino acids. CDR3 DNA: TGTGCCAGCAGCTGGGGACAGGGAAACGCTGAAGCTTTCTTT. Translated, it gives CASSWGQGNAEAFF. Full variable domain (missing parts from reference TRBV5-6 and TRBJ1-1): DAGVTQSPTHLIKTRGQQVTLRCSPKSGHDTVSWYQQALGQGPQFIFQYYEEEERQRGNFPDRFSGHQFPNYSSELNVNALLLGDSALYLCASSWGQGNAEAFFGQGTRLTVV.

V usage is TRBV9 and J usage is TRBJ1-2; weak D call: TRBD1 (6 bases). V dropped 0 bases and J dropped 4 bases, with 7 bases sitting between them. CDR1 and CDR2 (germline): SGDLS, YYNGEE. This CDR3 spans 13 amino acids. Here the CDR3 reads CASSVGGGYGYTF. As DNA, the CDR3 is TGTGCCAGCAGCGTAGGAGGGGGCTATGGCTACACCTTC. The full variable domain, in which reference TRBV9 and TRBJ1-2 provide the parts outside the CDR3, is DSGVTQTPKHLITATGQRVTLRCSPRSGDLSVYWYQQSLDQGLQFLIQYYNGEERAKGNILERFSAQQFPDLHSELNLSSLELGDSALYFCASSVGGGYGYTFGSGTRLTVV.

This CDR3 reads CSAEDTGVEETQYF. The CDR3 DNA sequence: TGCAGCGCCGAAGACACAGGGGTTGAAGAGACCCAGTACTTC. V and J are TRBV29-1 and TRBJ2-5, with 7 bases matching TRBD1. CDR3 size: 14 residues. The germline V gene encodes CDR1 SQVTM and CDR2 ANQGSEA. V trimming: 7 bases; J trimming: 3 bases; junction bases outside the gene matches: 11.

This clone occurred once. The chain carries TRBV30 and TRBJ1-5, with unresolved D. Germline CDR1 reads GTSNPN; CDR2 reads SVGIG (reference sequence). Trimming cost V 4 bases and J 1 base, with 8 bases left between them. The CDR3 contains 13 residues. In nucleotides, the CDR3 is TGTGCCTGGAATGGAGACAGCAATCAGCCCCAGCATTTT. It encodes CAWNGDSNQPQHF.

The chain carries TRBV12-3 or TRBV12-4 and TRBJ1-2; TRBD1 matches at 7 bases. J lost 4 bases, V lost 6 bases, and 5 bases had no gene match. This CDR3 is 13 amino acids long. The CDR3 bases are TGTGCCAGCAGCCTGGACAGGTTCTATGGCTACACCTTC. Amino acid sequence: CASSLDRFYGYTF.

This chain joins TRBV4-1 and TRBJ2-7; the match to TRBD2 covers 7 bases. J lost 3 bases, V lost 0 bases, and 8 bases had no gene match. The CDR3 contains 16 residues. The germline gives CDR1 MGHRA, CDR2 YSYEKL. CDR3 loop: CASSQDGLADFYEQYF. CDR3 nucleotide sequence: TGCGCCAGCAGCCAAGACGGGCTAGCGGACTTCTACGAGCAGTACTTC.

CDR3 nucleotides: TGTGCCACCAGCAGAGCCCCGGGAGTACAATGGGGGACTAATGAAAAACTGTTTTTT. Translation gives CATSRAPGVQWGTNEKLFF. The chain combines TRBV15 with TRBJ1-4; the D gene is possibly TRBD1 (5 bases). Germline V CDR1 and CDR2: LNHNV, YYDKDF (reference sequence). The CDR3 loop spans 19 amino acids. V was shortened by 1 base and J by 2 bases, with 20 bases between the two germline ends.

This chain connects TRBV23-1 to TRBJ1-5; D remains unclear. TRBV23-1 has ORF status, its function being uncertain. The ends were cut back, 0 bases at V and 6 bases at J, with 6 bases in the middle. This CDR3 comprises 13 residues. The CDR3 DNA sequence: TGCGCCAGCAGTCAATCAGTCGGTCAGCCCCAGCATTTT. Its translation: CASSQSVGQPQHF.

The J gene is TRBJ1-1, the V gene TRBV2, with D possibly TRBD1 on 5 matching bases. CDR1 and CDR2 from the germline V gene are SNHLY and FYNNEI. The CDR3 is 16 amino acids. The germline V and J ends were trimmed by 8 bases and 0 bases, with 19 bases remaining between them. The CDR3 DNA reads TGTGCCAGCTTTGGCAGGGAGGGTTATATGAACACTGAAGCTTTCTTT. It translates to CASFGREGYMNTEAFF.

Ten or more counts support this clone. The rearrangement joins TRBV2 to TRBJ2-5, with 9 bases identical to TRBD2. Per germline, CDR1 SNHLY and CDR2 FYNNEI. After removal of 5 bases from V and 0 bases from J, the junction contained 7 bases not matched to a gene. The CDR3 totals 16 residues. This chain's CDR3 is CASSNSGGPYQETQYF. CDR3 coding DNA: TGTGCCAGCAGTAATAGCGGGGGCCCGTACCAAGAGACCCAGTACTTC.

This sequence joins TRBV6-5 and TRBJ1-2; 7 bases match TRBD1. Germline V gene lookup returns CDR1 MNHEY and CDR2 SVGAGI. The CDR3 sequence is 11 residues long. Losses at the gene ends were 6 bases for V and 7 bases for J; bases not matched to a gene: 2. The CDR3 DNA reads TGTGCCAGCAGGACAGGGAGTGGCTACACCTTC. This gives the protein CASRTGSGYTF.

The chain uses TRBV6-6 and TRBJ2-7; TRBD2 aligns across 7 bases. The V segment lost 8 bases and the J segment 4 bases; nucleotides outside the gene matches: 5. CDR3 length equals 12 residues. The germline gives CDR1 MNHNY, CDR2 SVGAGI (reference sequence). The CDR3 reads CASFGGRYEQYF. CDR3 DNA: TGTGCCAGCTTCGGGGGGAGATACGAGCAGTACTTC.

The chain employs TRBV4-1 and TRBJ2-7, with TRBD2 matching 10 bases. The CDR3 consists of 13 residues. V trimming: 5 bases; J trimming: 3 bases; junction bases outside the gene matches: 1. Germline values: CDR1 MGHRA, CDR2 YSYEKL. The chain's CDR3 is CASSGTSDYEQYF. The CDR3 coding sequence is TGCGCCAGCAGCGGGACTAGCGACTACGAGCAGTACTTC.

J is TRBJ1-5 and V is TRBV6-5; tentative D call: TRBD1 (6 bases). CDR1 and CDR2 from the germline V gene are MNHEY and SVGAGI. V was clipped by 6 bases and J by 4 bases, with 13 bases between them. CDR3 length equals 14 residues. The CDR3 spells CASRPGGGNQPQHF. CDR3 DNA sequence: TGTGCCAGCAGACCGGGGGGCGGGAATCAGCCCCAGCATTTT.

The chain uses TRBV5-1 and TRBJ2-7, with 10 bases fitting TRBD1. The germline V gene encodes CDR1 SGHRS and CDR2 YFSETQ. Germline trimming cut 0 bases from V and 5 bases from J; bases unmatched to any gene: 8. The CDR3 totals 16 residues. The CDR3 coding sequence is TGCGCCAGCAGCTTGGTATGGACAGGGGGAAACAACGAGCAGTACTTC. It yields the protein CASSLVWTGGNNEQYF. Supplemented by reference TRBV5-1 and TRBJ2-7, the full variable domain reads KAGVTQTPRYLIKTRGQQVTLSCSPISGHRSVSWYQQTPGQGLQFLFEYFSETQRNKGNFPGRFSGRQFSNSRSEMNVSTLELGDSALYLCASSLVWTGGNNEQYFGPGTRLTVT.

The genes are TRBV18 and TRBJ1-5; the D gene is possibly TRBD1 (6 bases). Germline V gene data show CDR1 as KGHSH and CDR2 as LQKENI. The germline V and J ends were trimmed by 4 bases and 5 bases, with 24 bases remaining between them. The CDR3 consists of 18 residues. CDR3 region: CASSRGIGATGSYQPQHF. The CDR3 region has the DNA TGTGCCAGCTCACGAGGGATAGGGGCGACAGGTTCATATCAGCCCCAGCATTTT.

The chain joins TRBV9 to TRBJ1-2, with 8 bases matching TRBD1. CDR3 length: 15 amino acids. The germline V gene has CDR1 SGDLS and CDR2 YYNGEE. V lost 0 bases, J lost 6 bases, and 7 bases stayed unmatched. As DNA, the CDR3 is TGTGCCAGCAGCGTAGAGAGGGCAGGGGGCGATGGCTACACCTTC. It specifies CASSVERAGGDGYTF.

The V call is TRBV9, the J call TRBJ1-1, with a tentative D call TRBD1 (5 bases). Germline V lookup: CDR1 SGDLS, CDR2 YYNGEE. The V end lost 4 bases, the J end lost 5 bases, and 15 bases lay between the germline ends. The CDR3 has 14 residues. DNA for the CDR3: TGTGCCAGCAGCCCATCGTGGGGCGCGACTGAAGCTTTCTTT. Residues: CASSPSWGATEAFF.

The chain carries TRBV7-9 and TRBJ2-1; the match to TRBD2 covers 7 bases. With 6 bases clipped from V and 8 bases from J, the junction kept 13 bases outside the gene matches. This CDR3 region has 15 residues. Germline V gene lookup returns CDR1 SEHNR and CDR2 FQNEAQ (reference sequence). CDR3 region: CASSNSGFKVDEQFF. CDR3 DNA: TGTGCCAGCAGTAATAGCGGGTTCAAGGTCGATGAGCAGTTCTTC.